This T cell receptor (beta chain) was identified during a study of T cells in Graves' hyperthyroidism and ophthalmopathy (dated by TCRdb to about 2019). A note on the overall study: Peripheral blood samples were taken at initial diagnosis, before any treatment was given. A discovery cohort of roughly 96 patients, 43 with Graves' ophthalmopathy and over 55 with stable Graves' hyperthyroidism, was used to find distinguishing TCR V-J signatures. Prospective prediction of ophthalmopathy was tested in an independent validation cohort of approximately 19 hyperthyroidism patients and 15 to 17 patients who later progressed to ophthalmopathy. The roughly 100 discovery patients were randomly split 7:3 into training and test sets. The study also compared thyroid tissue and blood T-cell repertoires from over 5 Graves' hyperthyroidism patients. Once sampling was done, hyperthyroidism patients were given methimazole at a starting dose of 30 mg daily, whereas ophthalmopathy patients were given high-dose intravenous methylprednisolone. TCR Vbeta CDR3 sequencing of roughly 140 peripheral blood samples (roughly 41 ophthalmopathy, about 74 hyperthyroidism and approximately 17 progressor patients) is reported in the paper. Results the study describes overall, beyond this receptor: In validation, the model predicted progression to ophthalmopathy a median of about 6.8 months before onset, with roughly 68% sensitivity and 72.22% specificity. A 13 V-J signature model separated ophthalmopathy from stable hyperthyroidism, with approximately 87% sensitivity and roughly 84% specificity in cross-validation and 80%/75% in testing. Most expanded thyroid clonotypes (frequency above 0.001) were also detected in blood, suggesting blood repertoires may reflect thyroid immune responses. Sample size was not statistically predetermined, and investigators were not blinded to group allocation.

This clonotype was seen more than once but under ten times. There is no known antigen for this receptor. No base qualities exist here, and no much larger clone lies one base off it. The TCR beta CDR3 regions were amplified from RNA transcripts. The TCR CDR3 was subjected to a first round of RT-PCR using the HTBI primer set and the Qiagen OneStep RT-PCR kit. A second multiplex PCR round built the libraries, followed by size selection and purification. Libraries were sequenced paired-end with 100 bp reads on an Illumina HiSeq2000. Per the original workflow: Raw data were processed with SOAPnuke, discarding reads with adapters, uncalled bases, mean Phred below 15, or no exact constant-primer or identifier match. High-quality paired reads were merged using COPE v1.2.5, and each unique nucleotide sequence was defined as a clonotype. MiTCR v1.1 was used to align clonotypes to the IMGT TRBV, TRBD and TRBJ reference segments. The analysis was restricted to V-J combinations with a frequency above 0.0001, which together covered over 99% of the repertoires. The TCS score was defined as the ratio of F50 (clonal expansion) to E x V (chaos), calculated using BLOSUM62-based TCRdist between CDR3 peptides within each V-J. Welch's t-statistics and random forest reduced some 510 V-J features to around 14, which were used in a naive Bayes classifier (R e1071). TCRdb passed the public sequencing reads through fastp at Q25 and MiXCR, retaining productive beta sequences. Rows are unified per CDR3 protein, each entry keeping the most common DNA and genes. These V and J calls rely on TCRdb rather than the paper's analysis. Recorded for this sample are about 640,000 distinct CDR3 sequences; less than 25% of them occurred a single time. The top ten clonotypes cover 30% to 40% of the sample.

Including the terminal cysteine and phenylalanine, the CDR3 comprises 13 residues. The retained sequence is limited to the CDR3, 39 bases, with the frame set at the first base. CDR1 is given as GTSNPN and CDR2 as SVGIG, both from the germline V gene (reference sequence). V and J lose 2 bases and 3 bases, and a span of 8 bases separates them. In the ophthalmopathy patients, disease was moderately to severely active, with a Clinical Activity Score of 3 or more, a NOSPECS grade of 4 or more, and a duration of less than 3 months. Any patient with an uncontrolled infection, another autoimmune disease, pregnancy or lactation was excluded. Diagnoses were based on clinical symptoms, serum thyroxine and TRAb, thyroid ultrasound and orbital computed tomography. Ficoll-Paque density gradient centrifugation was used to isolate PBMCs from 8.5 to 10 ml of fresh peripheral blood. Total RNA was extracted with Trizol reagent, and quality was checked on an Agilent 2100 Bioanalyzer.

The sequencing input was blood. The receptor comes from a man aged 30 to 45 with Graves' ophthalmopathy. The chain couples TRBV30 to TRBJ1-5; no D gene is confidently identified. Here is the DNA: TGTGCCTGGAGTAGACATCTCAATCAGCCCCAGCATTTT. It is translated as CAWSRHLNQPQHF.